Below are 27 T cell receptor beta chains sequenced from a single sample in a study of blood T cell repertoires in COVID-19 (dated by TCRdb to between 2020 and 2021). The library was produced with the immunoSEQ multiplex PCR assay. TCRdb's version of the immuneACCESS table is confined to in-frame rearrangements and falls short of the full clone set. An unresolved V gene accounts for under half of the shortfall where checked; the remainder is of unknown origin. For this sample the table gives about 61,000 clones, of which 88% were detected only once. Over 20% of the sample lies in the top ten. Sample: peripheral blood. These TCRs come from a woman between 50 and 59 years old with active or convalescent COVID-19.

The V gene is TRBV9, the J gene TRBJ2-2, with D possibly being TRBD2 (6 bases). V lost 6 bases and J 2 bases, leaving 11 bases between the germline ends. Looked up from germline, CDR1 is SGDLS and CDR2 is YYNGEE. The CDR3 runs to 14 residues. The chain's CDR3 is CASMGGLNTGELFF. In DNA, the CDR3 is TGTGCCAGCATGGGCGGACTAAACACCGGGGAGCTGTTTTTT. Combining the CDR3 with reference TRBV9 and TRBJ2-2 gives the whole variable domain DSGVTQTPKHLITATGQRVTLRCSPRSGDLSVYWYQQSLDQGLQFLIQYYNGEERAKGNILERFSAQQFPDLHSELNLSSLELGDSALYFCASMGGLNTGELFFGEGSRLTVL.

V usage is TRBV7-9 and J usage is TRBJ2-5, with D possibly being TRBD2 (6 bases). The CDR3 has 17 amino acids. The V and J ends lost 1 base and 2 bases respectively, with 17 bases between them. Germline V gives CDR1 SEHNR, CDR2 FQNEAQ (reference sequence). CDR3 residues: CASSLDWGEGKQETQYF. CDR3 DNA: TGTGCCAGCAGCTTAGACTGGGGGGAAGGGAAACAAGAGACCCAGTACTTC.

This clone was counted between two and nine times. The CDR3 region has the DNA TGCGCCAGCAGCTTGGAGAGGGGGCGCCCCGGCTATGGCTACACCTTC. It yields the protein CASSLERGRPGYGYTF. The chain recombines TRBV5-1 with TRBJ1-2, with TRBD1 matching over 7 bases. The trim removed 0 bases at V and 4 bases at J, leaving 9 bases unmatched. Germline CDR1 reads SGHRS; CDR2 reads YFSETQ. CDR3 size: 16 residues. The full variable domain, completed using reference TRBV5-1 and TRBJ1-2, is KAGVTQTPRYLIKTRGQQVTLSCSPISGHRSVSWYQQTPGQGLQFLFEYFSETQRNKGNFPGRFSGRQFSNSRSEMNVSTLELGDSALYLCASSLERGRPGYGYTFGSGTRLTVV.

V usage is TRBV10-3 and J usage is TRBJ1-3; weak D call: TRBD1 (6 bases). Deletions cut 3 bases from V and 1 base from J, with 10 bases between. The germline V gene encodes CDR1 ENHRY and CDR2 SYGVKD. The CDR3 has 15 amino acids. CDR3 residues: CAISDQGPSGNTIYF. Here the CDR3 DNA reads TGTGCCATCAGTGACCAGGGGCCATCTGGAAACACCATATATTTT.

The chain joins TRBV2 to TRBJ1-2; a weak D match, TRBD1 (5 bases). Germline CDR1 is SNHLY and CDR2 is FYNNEI. Trimming pared 3 bases from V and 5 bases from J, leaving 7 bases between. The CDR3 contains 12 residues. CDR3 in DNA: TGTGCCAGCAGTGAGGGGGGGTATGGCTACACCTTC. Amino acid sequence: CASSEGGYGYTF.

The gene calls are TRBV12-3 or TRBV12-4 and TRBJ1-1, with D unresolved. V shed 7 bases and J shed 1 base, with 10 bases lying between them. The CDR3 has 13 amino acids. The CDR3 DNA reads as TGTGCCAGCACCCTATGGGCGAACACTGAAGCTTTCTTT. Residues: CASTLWANTEAFF.

V and J are TRBV27 and TRBJ2-1, with TRBD1 as a possible D gene (6 bases). Deletions cut 5 bases from V and 8 bases from J, with 22 bases between. CDR1 MNHEY and CDR2 SMNVEV come from the germline V gene (reference sequence). CDR3 length: 16 amino acids. The chain's CDR3 is CASSDRHYKPLYEQFF. DNA of the CDR3: TGTGCCAGCAGTGACAGGCACTACAAACCCCTTTATGAGCAGTTCTTC.

V usage is TRBV19 and J usage is TRBJ2-2, with a possible D match to TRBD2 (6 bases). V lost 4 bases and J 6 bases, leaving 15 bases between the germline ends. CDR1 and CDR2 (germline): LNHDA, SQIVND (reference sequence). The CDR3 has 15 residues. This CDR3 reads CASSTTRPYPGELFF. The CDR3 DNA reads as TGTGCCAGTAGTACGACTAGACCTTATCCCGGGGAGCTGTTTTTT.

The J gene is TRBJ2-7, the V gene TRBV7-2; D might be TRBD1 (5 bases). Germline values: CDR1 SGHTA, CDR2 FQGNSA. Deletions cut 5 bases from V and 0 bases from J, with 11 bases between. The CDR3 is 14 amino acids. In DNA, the CDR3 is TGTGCCAGCAGCCCAACAGGCTTCTCCTACGAGCAGTACTTC. Amino acid sequence: CASSPTGFSYEQYF.

The CDR3 nucleotides are TGTGCCAGCAGCGCTACAGGTTCCTACGAGCAGTACTTC. Translation: CASSATGSYEQYF. This rearrangement joins TRBV2 to TRBJ2-7; D possibly corresponds to TRBD1 (5 bases). This CDR3 region has 13 residues. Deletions cut 6 bases from V and 1 base from J, with 10 bases between. CDR1 and CDR2 from the germline V gene are SNHLY and FYNNEI.

The V call is TRBV27, the J call TRBJ2-7; 8 nucleotides line up with TRBD2. The CDR3 is 14 amino acids. Trimming cost V 4 bases and J 2 bases; bases outside gene matches: 4. In germline, CDR1 is MNHEY, CDR2 SMNVEV (reference sequence). The CDR3 sequence: CASSWGLGAYEQYF. The CDR3 nucleotides are TGTGCCAGCAGTTGGGGACTAGGGGCCTACGAGCAGTACTTC.

This chain links TRBV6-5 with TRBJ2-7; D not resolved. The V gene's germline CDR1 is MNHEY and CDR2 SVGAGI. The CDR3 has 14 amino acids. V was cut by 2 bases and J by 0 bases, with 8 bases left in between. Here the CDR3 reads CASSYGVYSYEQYF. The CDR3 DNA is TGTGCCAGCAGTTACGGAGTCTACTCCTACGAGCAGTACTTC.

This clone was found a few times. This sequence joins TRBV2 and TRBJ2-3, with D possibly being TRBD1 (6 bases). CDR1 is SNHLY, CDR2 FYNNEI, per germline. Trimming took 3 bases from V and 4 from J, leaving 14 bases between them. CDR3 size: 15 residues. The CDR3: CASSDSRDTSDTQYF. CDR3 coding DNA: TGTGCCAGCAGTGACTCCCGGGACACCTCAGATACGCAGTATTTT.

V and J are TRBV7-8 and TRBJ2-1; D remains ambiguous. The length of the CDR3 is 17 residues. The ends were cut back, 4 bases at V and 4 bases at J, with 20 bases in the middle. Germline V CDR1 and CDR2: SGHVS, FQNEAQ. In nucleotides, the CDR3 is TGTGCCAGCAGCTCCACCCTCAGGTCCATCGTTTACAATGAGCAGTTCTTC. This gives the protein CASSSTLRSIVYNEQFF.

The chain is built from TRBV13 and TRBJ1-2; maybe TRBD1 (5 bases). Germline V gene sequence: CDR1 PRHDT, CDR2 FYEKMQ (reference sequence). The CDR3 consists of 12 residues. The V and J ends lost 5 bases and 7 bases respectively, with 11 bases between them. The CDR3 protein is CASSVDQGGYTF. Written as DNA, the CDR3 is TGTGCCAGCAGCGTAGATCAGGGTGGCTACACCTTC.

The chain joins TRBV4-2 to TRBJ1-4; D is possibly TRBD1 (5 bases). Between the trimmed V and J ends, which lost 4 bases and 7 bases, there was a span of 16 bases. CDR3 size: 15 residues. Germline assignment: CDR1 LGHNA and CDR2 YNFKEQ. CDR3 nucleotides: TGTGCCAGCAGCCTGGGCGGAGGGCAGGGTGAAAAACTGTTTTTT. Its protein product is CASSLGGGQGEKLFF.

The chain recombines TRBV4-2 with TRBJ2-7; TRBD2 matches at 11 bases. The CDR3 totals 15 residues. V was pared by 0 bases and J by 6 bases, with 4 bases of the junction left unmatched. Per the germline V gene, CDR1 is LGHNA and CDR2 is YNFKEQ. The CDR3 DNA follows: TGTGCCAGCAGCCAAGAGATAGCGGGAGGGATCGAGCAGTACTTC. This gives the protein CASSQEIAGGIEQYF.

Points on this clone: Other DNA sequences in this sample translate to the same CDR3. CDR3 sequence (DNA): TGTGCCAGCAGCGTAGGGCAGAACACCGGGGAGCTGTTTTTT. Translation gives CASSVGQNTGELFF. The rearrangement uses TRBV9 and TRBJ2-2; unclear D gene. Trimming left V 0 bases short and J 1 base short, with 4 bases between. This CDR3 has 14 amino acids. Per the germline V gene, CDR1 is SGDLS and CDR2 is YYNGEE.

The CDR3 region has the DNA TGTGCCAGTAGCCCAGGGGGAGTGGATGGCTACACCTTC. Translated: CASSPGGVDGYTF. The rearrangement uses TRBV19 and TRBJ1-2, with TRBD1 matching 7 bases. The junction had 7 bases not matched to a gene; V was cut back by 6 bases and J by 6 bases. Per the germline V gene, CDR1 is LNHDA and CDR2 is SQIVND (reference sequence). This CDR3 region has 13 residues.

Details on this clone: This CDR3 is also generated by other DNA sequences in the sample. The J gene is TRBJ1-2, the V gene TRBV7-8, with 8 bases lining up with TRBD1. Germline V gives CDR1 SGHVS, CDR2 FQNEAQ. Unmatched junction bases numbered 3, after V lost 1 base and J lost 5 bases. CDR3 length: 14 amino acids. Here the CDR3 DNA reads TGTGCCAGCAGCTTAGACAGGGGGAGTTATGGCTACACCTTC. Residues: CASSLDRGSYGYTF.

V is TRBV2 and J is TRBJ2-3, with 9 bases aligning to TRBD2. This CDR3 region has 17 residues. V gave up 2 bases and J gave up 0 bases; unmatched junction bases: 6. The V gene's germline CDR1 is SNHLY and CDR2 FYNNEI. The DNA of the CDR3 is TGTGCCAGCAGTGAACTAGCGGGACCCCCTAGCACAGATACGCAGTATTTT. Translated: CASSELAGPPSTDTQYF.

V gene TRBV19 combines with J gene TRBJ2-1; TRBD1 matches at 8 bases. V was pared by 3 bases and J by 3 bases, with 4 bases of the junction left unmatched. The length of the CDR3 is 15 residues. CDR1 is LNHDA and CDR2 is SQIVND in the germline V gene (reference sequence). Here the CDR3 reads CASSIIGQGYNEQFF. CDR3 sequence (DNA): TGTGCCAGTAGTATCATAGGACAGGGCTACAATGAGCAGTTCTTC.

The CDR3 loop is CASSPRGGELFF. The CDR3 bases are TGTGCCAGCAGTCCCCGCGGAGGGGAGCTGTTTTTT. The rearrangement uses TRBV6-5 and TRBJ2-2; D not resolved. Deletions cut 5 bases from V and 8 bases from J, with 9 bases between. CDR1 and CDR2 from the germline V gene are MNHEY and SVGAGI. The CDR3 is 12 amino acids.

The CDR3 region is CASSETTGKLPYEQYF. Written as DNA, the CDR3 is TGTGCCAGCAGTGAAACGACGGGGAAGTTGCCCTACGAGCAGTACTTC. The chain has TRBV6-1 and TRBJ2-7; weak D call: TRBD2 (5 bases). There are 16 residues in the CDR3. In germline, CDR1 is MNHNS, CDR2 SASEGT. V was trimmed by 2 bases and J by 2 bases, leaving 16 bases between them.

This chain joins TRBV4-1 and TRBJ1-1, with TRBD1 identical over 9 bases. The germline V gene has CDR1 MGHRA and CDR2 YSYEKL. Trimming cost V 4 bases and J 4 bases; bases outside gene matches: 7. The length of the CDR3 is 15 residues. CDR3 sequence: CASSPTGQGSTEAFF. CDR3 DNA: TGCGCCAGCAGCCCTACCGGACAGGGGAGCACTGAAGCTTTCTTT.

The chain employs TRBV5-1 and TRBJ2-7; 7 nucleotides line up with TRBD1. The CDR3 has 14 residues. CDR1 SGHRS and CDR2 YFSETQ come from the germline V gene. V gave up 2 bases and J gave up 3 bases; unmatched junction bases: 5. For the CDR3, the DNA is TGCGCCAGCAGCTTAAATGCAGGGGGCTACGAGCAGTACTTC. It translates to CASSLNAGGYEQYF.

The CDR3: CASSPNTGTEAFF. The CDR3 bases are TGTGCCAGCAGTCCAAATACGGGTACTGAAGCTTTCTTT. V and J are TRBV6-5 and TRBJ1-1; D is undetermined. Germline-derived CDR1 and CDR2 are MNHEY and SVGAGI. V lost 5 bases, J lost 5 bases, and 12 bases lay in between. The CDR3 totals 13 residues.